The 6 T cell receptor beta chains in this list originate from one sample, sequenced in a study of CD8+ T cells in alopecia areata. Extraction of RNA preceded its reverse transcription into cDNA, which served as the sequencing template. Generated by immunoSEQ multiplex PCR, the TCRdb table keeps only in-frame clones and is missing some. The sample contains around 300,000 clones, none occurring once; 0.9% to 1.5% lies in the top ten. Cells pooled from cutaneous lymph nodes were sorted on CD4, CD8alpha, NKG2D, NKG2ACE and other markers. The sequencing sample was made of CD4+ T cells sorted from a lymph node. Source of these receptors: a C3H/HeJ mouse with alopecia areata. The MHC haplotype of this mouse line is H2-k.

Remarks on this clone: Mouse gene names and germline throughout. The read ends 4 residues early relative to the CDR3; the germline J gene fills the gap. This chain uses TRBV13-1 with TRBJ2-7, with TRBD2 matching 9 bases. The CDR3 is 14 residues long. V dropped 4 bases and J dropped 3; count of bases not matched to a gene: 5. Germline CDR1 reads NSHNY; CDR2 reads SYGAGN. The CDR3 here is CASSPKTGGYEQYF. Incomplete CDR3 DNA: TGTGCCAGCAGTCCTAAGACTGGGGGCTAT.

This clone was seen only a few times. The gene names here belong to mouse. Read coverage stops 4 residues before the CDR3 terminus; the germline J gene supplies the remainder. The V gene is TRBV19, the J gene TRBJ2-7; no clear D. The CDR3 extends over 13 amino acids. The V and J ends lost 2 bases and 3 bases respectively, with 9 bases between them. Germline V gene data show CDR1 as FNHDT and CDR2 as SITEND (reference sequence). The chain's CDR3 is CASSIRHVYEQYF. The CDR3 bases that were read are TGTGCCAGCAGTATTAGACACGTCTAT.

Details on this clone: The genes and germline here are from mouse. The DNA ends 4 residues before the CDR3 does, and the rest of the CDR3 is filled in from the germline J gene. Other DNA sequences in this sample translate to the same CDR3. This chain connects TRBV1 to TRBJ2-5; 7 nucleotides line up with TRBD2. CDR1 and CDR2 from the germline V gene are NSQYPW and LRSPGD (reference sequence). The CDR3 sequence is 15 residues long. The CDR3 reads CTCSADRGGRDTQYF. The part of the CDR3 DNA that was read is TGCACCTGCAGTGCAGATCGGGGGGGGAGGGAC.

This clone was seen only a few times. Gene names are the mouse ones. The read ends 4 residues shy of where the CDR3 ends; the end is completed using the germline J gene. The chain carries TRBV19 and TRBJ1-1; 7 bases map to TRBD1. Germline lookup yields CDR1 FNHDT and CDR2 SITEND (reference sequence). With 4 bases clipped from V and 3 bases from J, the junction kept 3 bases outside the gene matches. CDR3 length equals 13 residues. The CDR3 is CASSHTGDTEVFF. The DNA read from the CDR3 is TGTGCCAGCAGTCATACAGGGGACACA.

Note on this clone: Germline and genes here are mouse. The read comes to an end 4 residues before the CDR3 does, leaving the germline J gene to fill in the end. V and J are TRBV31 and TRBJ1-2; TRBD1 agrees at 10 bases. The CDR3 is 15 amino acids. V dropped 3 bases and J dropped 3; count of bases not matched to a gene: 7. Germline CDR1 and CDR2: GKSSPN and SITVG. CDR3 residues: CAWSQDRGLYSDYTF. The part of the CDR3 DNA that was read is TGTGCCTGGAGCCAGGACAGGGGGTTGTACTCC.

Notes on this clone: Mouse gene names apply. Coverage ceases 4 residues before the CDR3 finishes, and the germline J gene fills in the end. V gene TRBV5 combines with J gene TRBJ1-2; 7 nucleotides align to TRBD1. This CDR3 contains 15 residues. Germline CDR1 LGHNA, CDR2 YNLKQL (reference sequence). The trim removed 4 bases at V and 3 bases at J, leaving 8 bases unmatched. Partial CDR3 DNA: TGTGCCAGCAGCCCGGAAGGGGGCGCGGACTCC. This codes for CASSPEGGADS. The complete CDR3 sequence is CASSPEGGADSDYTF.